The present TCR beta chain was sequenced within a study of blood T cell repertoires in COVID-19. In the study overall: From the United States, Italy and Spain came samples of acute and convalescent COVID-19. From T cells, B-cell-depleted T cells, or PBMCs came the material, which was cDNA or gDNA.

This clone was seen a few times. The same CDR3 can be traced to other DNA sequences in this sample. The CDR3 totals 15 residues. Trimming at V came to 2 bases and at J to 0 bases, leaving 0 bases not matched to a gene. CDR1 and CDR2 from the germline V gene are LGHDT and YNNKEL (reference sequence). In the source study's methods: From reference gene primer amplification, estimates of nucleated cell counts were derived. Sequenced by immunoSEQ multiplex PCR; TCRdb stores in-frame clones only, minus some. That table supplies the V and J calls and clone size; D and trimming were determined from the DNA. The sample has 80,000 to 100,000 clones; around 84% are singletons.

V gene TRBV3-1 (or the pseudogene TRBV3-2) combines with J gene TRBJ2-1; 8 nucleotides agree with TRBD2. Material: peripheral blood. The sequence was collected from an elderly woman in a cohort sampled during active or convalescent COVID-19. The CDR3 DNA follows: TGTGCCAGCAGCCAACTAGCGGGCTCCTACAATGAGCAGTTCTTC. It encodes CASSQLAGSYNEQFF.